Below are 23 T cell receptor beta chains sequenced from a single sample in a study of blood T cells in healthy people across ages. Sample-barcoded 5' priming and a J-beta primer mix drove a second PCR of about 6 to 12 cycles. Each CDR3 protein is one row after TCRdb ran MiXCR on the 5' RACE reads. Of 780,000 or so distinct CDR3 sequences listed, 56% are singletons. The sample consisted of blood. The receptors shown here come from a man in his forties in good health.

The chain is built from TRBV7-2 and TRBJ2-1; D unclear. Germline CDR1 SGHTA, CDR2 FQGNSA. This CDR3 comprises 13 residues. The ends were cut back, 5 bases at V and 6 bases at J, with 11 bases in the middle. The CDR3 DNA follows: TGTGCCAGCAGCGCATCCCCTGGCAATGAGCAGTTCTTC. Protein product: CASSASPGNEQFF.

Regarding this clonotype: One junction end disagrees with the germline gene, perhaps due to a read error. J is TRBJ2-3 and V is TRBV6-4, with 11 bases matching TRBD2. This CDR3 is 17 amino acids long. Germline loops: CDR1 MRHNA, CDR2 SNTAGT. Here the CDR3 reads CAGSASGGSPRTDTQYF. The CDR3 DNA follows: TGTGCCGGCAGTGCTAGCGGGGGGTCCCCCCGCACAGATACGCAGTATTTT.

V gene TRBV29-1 combines with J gene TRBJ2-5; 9 bases line up with TRBD1. TRBJ2-7 explains the end of the DNA better; the J call may be wrong. CDR3 length equals 12 residues. Per germline, CDR1 SQVTM and CDR2 ANQGSEA. In DNA, the CDR3 is TGCAGCGTTGTCGGGACAGGGTTCGAGCAGTACTTC. This translates into CSVVGTGFEQYF.

V usage is TRBV9 and J usage is TRBJ1-1, with D hard to call. CDR3 length: 13 amino acids. The V end was cut by 0 bases, the J end by 5 bases, with 8 bases between. Germline assignment: CDR1 SGDLS and CDR2 YYNGEE. The CDR3 spells CASSVGSGTEAFF. CDR3 nucleotide sequence: TGTGCCAGCAGCGTAGGGTCGGGTACTGAAGCTTTCTTT.

In this sample, this clonotype turned up a few times. The chain employs TRBV25-1 and TRBJ1-2, with 7 bases aligning to TRBD1. The junction had 7 bases not matched to a gene; V was cut back by 3 bases and J by 3 bases. Germline V gene lookup returns CDR1 MGHDK and CDR2 SYGVNS. The CDR3 contains 15 residues. The CDR3 DNA follows: TGTGCCAGCAGTGAGCGCACCGGGACAGACTATGGCTACACCTTC. As protein: CASSERTGTDYGYTF.

The genes are TRBV5-1 and TRBJ1-2, with TRBD1 matching 9 bases. This CDR3 is built from 15 residues. The germline gives CDR1 SGHRS, CDR2 YFSETQ. V gave up 2 bases and J gave up 7 bases; unmatched junction bases: 9. Written as DNA, the CDR3 is TGCGCCAGCAGCTTTGGGGACAGGGCTGAAAGTGGCTACACCTTC. Its translation: CASSFGDRAESGYTF.

The J gene is TRBJ2-4, the V gene TRBV11-2; unclear D gene. The germline V gene encodes CDR1 SGHAT and CDR2 FQNNGV. The ends were cut back, 1 base at V and 8 bases at J, with 12 bases in the middle. The CDR3 contains 14 residues. The CDR3 region has the DNA TGTGCCAGCAGCTTAGCGGTCCTAAGAGACATTCAGTACTTC. It yields the protein CASSLAVLRDIQYF.

The V gene is TRBV12-3 or TRBV12-4, the J gene TRBJ2-3, with TRBD1 matching 7 bases. V lost 6 bases and J lost 4; bases outside the gene matches: 10. The CDR3 has 15 amino acids. The CDR3 DNA follows: TGTGCCAGCAGCGGACAGGTCGTGAACGCAGATACGCAGTATTTT. Translated: CASSGQVVNADTQYF.

The chain recombines TRBV29-1 with TRBJ2-5, with TRBD1 matching 12 bases. This CDR3 contains 14 residues. CDR1 and CDR2 from the germline V gene are SQVTM and ANQGSEA. Losses at the gene ends were 6 bases for V and 7 bases for J; bases not matched to a gene: 9. CDR3 protein: CSVRPGQGAGTQYF. CDR3 DNA: TGCAGCGTCCGACCGGGACAGGGGGCGGGGACCCAGTACTTC. Supplemented by reference TRBV29-1 and TRBJ2-5, the full variable domain reads SAVISQKPSRDICQRGTSLTIQCQVDSQVTMMFWYRQQPGQSLTLIATANQGSEATYESGFVIDKFPISRPNLTFSTLTVSNMSPEDSSIYLCSVRPGQGAGTQYFGPGTRLLVL.

This sequence joins TRBV9 and TRBJ2-2; TRBD1 is a possible D gene (5 bases). From germline, CDR1 is SGDLS and CDR2 YYNGEE. The CDR3 is made up of 14 amino acids. The V end was cut by 2 bases, the J end by 6 bases, with 11 bases between. The CDR3 sequence: CASSVQGSAGELFF. DNA for the CDR3: TGTGCCAGCAGCGTCCAGGGTAGTGCCGGGGAGCTGTTTTTT.

Points on this clonotype: The junction shows a germline mismatch at one end, possibly a read error. V and J are TRBV7-2 and TRBJ2-3; 11 nucleotides align to TRBD1. Germline V lookup: CDR1 SGHTA, CDR2 FQGNSA. There are 19 residues in the CDR3. The CDR3 DNA reads as TGTGCCAGCAGCCCGTTGGACAGGGGGCGCCCCGATAGCACGGATACGCAGTATTTT. Translated: CASSPLDRGRPDSTDTQYF.

The CDR3 DNA sequence: TGTGCCAGCAGGAAACAGGCCCTTAATGAAAAACTGTTTTTT. Encoded protein: CASRKQALNEKLFF. The rearrangement joins TRBV12-3 or TRBV12-4 to TRBJ1-4; a possible D gene is TRBD1 (5 bases). CDR3 length equals 14 residues. V was cut by 6 bases and J by 4 bases, with 12 bases left in between.

This chain uses TRBV6-6 with TRBJ2-1, with D maybe TRBD1 (6 bases). The germline CDR1 and CDR2 sequences are MNHNY and SVGAGI (reference sequence). The CDR3 has 15 residues. Trimming took off 2 bases at V and 4 bases at J, with 12 bases between the two ends. CDR3 coding DNA: TGTGCCAGCAGTTACATCAGGGGCTCATACAATGAGCAGTTCTTC. Amino acids: CASSYIRGSYNEQFF.

The V call is TRBV10-3, the J call TRBJ1-2; 9 nucleotides align to TRBD1. The CDR3 is 15 amino acids. Germline V gene data show CDR1 as ENHRY and CDR2 as SYGVKD. The trim removed 5 bases at V and 3 bases at J, leaving 7 bases unmatched. As DNA, the CDR3 is TGTGCCATCAGTATGGACAGGGGATTGGACTATGGCTACACCTTC. This sequence encodes CAISMDRGLDYGYTF.

The gene calls are TRBV10-3 and TRBJ1-5, with TRBD1 identical over 10 bases. This CDR3 contains 16 residues. Germline V CDR1 and CDR2: ENHRY, SYGVKD. V lost 6 bases and J lost 2; bases outside the gene matches: 7. CDR3 protein: CAISPGQGSGNQPQHF. CDR3 sequence (DNA): TGTGCCATCAGCCCGGGACAGGGGTCGGGCAATCAGCCCCAGCATTTT.

On this clonotype itself: The junction differs from germline at one of its ends, possibly a read error. V and J are TRBV11-2 and TRBJ2-5; D might be TRBD1 (6 bases). This CDR3 contains 15 residues. Germline V gene lookup returns CDR1 SGHAT and CDR2 FQNNGV. This CDR3 is CASSLKQGTQGTQYF. As DNA, the CDR3 is TGTGCCAGCAGCTTAAAGCAGGGGACGCAAGGGACCCAGTACTTC.

The chain is built from TRBV5-1 and TRBJ2-1, with 9 bases that match TRBD2. Trimming took 4 bases from V and 6 from J; bases not matched to a gene: 11. CDR3 length: 16 residues. Germline lookup yields CDR1 SGHRS and CDR2 YFSETQ. The CDR3 nucleotides read TGCGCCAGCAGCCGGGGAGGCGGGGGGGCCATCAATGAGCAGTTCTTC. It yields the protein CASSRGGGGAINEQFF.

The rearrangement links TRBV6-1 to TRBJ1-4, with a tentative D call TRBD1 (6 bases). The germline V gene encodes CDR1 MNHNS and CDR2 SASEGT. The ends were cut back, 3 bases at V and 8 bases at J, with 16 bases in the middle. The CDR3 extends over 15 amino acids. The CDR3 DNA sequence: TGTGCCAGCAGTGACACAGGGATCTTCAAGGAAAAACTGTTTTTT. It translates to CASSDTGIFKEKLFF.

V usage is TRBV7-9 and J usage is TRBJ2-7; TRBD2 matches 12 bases. Germline assignment: CDR1 SEHNR and CDR2 FQNEAQ (reference sequence). This CDR3 comprises 16 residues. V shed 5 bases and J 0 bases; nucleotides not matched to a gene: 5. CDR3 in amino acids: CASSPGLAGLSYEQYF. The CDR3 DNA sequence: TGTGCCAGCAGCCCAGGACTAGCGGGACTCTCCTACGAGCAGTACTTC.

This chain joins TRBV2 and TRBJ2-7; tentative D call: TRBD1 (5 bases). The J call may not be correct, given that the DNA end is closer to TRBJ2-5. This CDR3 spans 15 amino acids. In germline, CDR1 is SNHLY, CDR2 FYNNEI. CDR3 sequence: CASSDRAKTSGTQYF. CDR3 DNA: TGTGCCAGCAGTGACAGGGCCAAAACCTCGGGGACCCAGTACTTC.

V and J are TRBV5-1 and TRBJ2-6, with D perhaps being TRBD1 or TRBD2 (5 bases each). The CDR3 totals 16 residues. Germline CDR1 SGHRS, CDR2 YFSETQ. V shed 7 bases and J shed 0 bases, with 14 bases lying between them. The CDR3 sequence: CASGRDGGSGANVLTF. CDR3 coding DNA: TGCGCCAGCGGCCGGGACGGAGGCTCTGGGGCCAACGTCCTGACTTTC.

The table lists this clonotype with a few counts. The genes are TRBV28 and TRBJ2-7; possible D gene TRBD1, 6 bases. The CDR3 is made up of 14 amino acids. Germline CDR1 and CDR2: MDHEN and SYDVKM. Trimming took 4 bases from V and 3 from J, leaving 13 bases between them. CDR3 DNA sequence: TGTGCCAGCAGTTCACAGGGACCCCTCTACGAGCAGTACTTC. Translating gives CASSSQGPLYEQYF.

This clonotype was observed a few times. V gene TRBV20-1 combines with J gene TRBJ2-1; 7 bases agree with TRBD2. The length of the CDR3 is 15 residues. The germline gives CDR1 DFQATT, CDR2 SNEGSKA (reference sequence). The ends lost 0 bases at V and 7 bases at J; junction bases unmatched: 9. CDR3 loop: CSARDSTGGVNEQFF. Here the CDR3 DNA reads TGCAGTGCTAGAGATTCGACGGGAGGAGTTAATGAGCAGTTCTTC.